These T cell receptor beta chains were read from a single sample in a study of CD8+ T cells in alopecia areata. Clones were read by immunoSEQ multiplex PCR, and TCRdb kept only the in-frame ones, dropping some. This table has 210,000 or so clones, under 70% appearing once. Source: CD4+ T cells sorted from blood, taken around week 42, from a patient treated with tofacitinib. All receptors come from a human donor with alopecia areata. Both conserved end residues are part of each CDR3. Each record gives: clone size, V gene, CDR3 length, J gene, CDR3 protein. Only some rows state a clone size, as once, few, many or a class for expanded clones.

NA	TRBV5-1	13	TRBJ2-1	CASSFGLRNEQFF
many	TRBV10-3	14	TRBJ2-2	CAISEGQSTGELFF
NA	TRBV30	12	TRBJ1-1	CAGEFPGTEAFF
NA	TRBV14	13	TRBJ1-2	CASSQDRSGGYTF
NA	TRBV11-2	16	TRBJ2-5	CASSLDGGARRETQYF
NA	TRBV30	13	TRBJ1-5	CAWSDGHNQPQHF
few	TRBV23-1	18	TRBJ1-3	CASSQSVHLQCSGNTIYF
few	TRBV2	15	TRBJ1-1	CASSENQQWRDEAFF
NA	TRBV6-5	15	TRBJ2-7	CASRQEHGRGYEQYF
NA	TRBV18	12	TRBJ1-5	CASSPSNQPQHF
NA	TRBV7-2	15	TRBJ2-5	CASSSGQGGRETQYF
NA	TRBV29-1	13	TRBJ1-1	CSGQGSMNTEAFF
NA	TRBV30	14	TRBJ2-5	CAWSGTGHQETQYF
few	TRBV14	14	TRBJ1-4	CASSQDLAAGKLFF
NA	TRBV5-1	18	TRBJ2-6	CASSATSNVPSGANVLTF
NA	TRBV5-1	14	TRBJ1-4	CASSSGTEYEKLFF
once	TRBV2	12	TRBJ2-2	CAMSSTGGELFF